These T cell receptor beta chains were read from a single sample in a study of glioma-infiltrating T cells after dendritic cell vaccination. Profiling relied on immunoSEQ multiplex PCR, and the TCRdb table lists in-frame clones only, not all of them. The sample includes under 130,000 clones, nearly 90% of them seen just once. The material sequenced was blood, taken after dendritic cell vaccination. The receptor set was obtained from a human donor with glioblastoma. Both conserved end residues are part of each CDR3. The D gene is left open where the match is weak. Size is stated for part of the rows, as once, few or many counts, or as a class when the clone is expanded.

d_gene,v_gene,abundance,j_gene,CDR3aa,CDR3nt
-,TRBV5-4,few,TRBJ2-7,CASSLAGTAYEQYF,TGTGCCAGCAGCTTGGCGGGAACAGCCTACGAGCAGTACTTC
-,TRBV11-2,-,TRBJ1-4,CASSPQGVKLFF,TGTGCCAGCAGCCCTCAAGGGGTAAAACTGTTTTTT
TRBD1,TRBV19,few,TRBJ1-5,CASRPDRVPNQPQHF,TGTGCCAGTAGGCCAGACAGGGTGCCCAATCAGCCCCAGCATTTT
TRBD1,TRBV6-1,-,TRBJ2-7,CASRGDRGHEQYF,TGTGCCAGCAGGGGGGACAGGGGTCACGAGCAGTACTTC
TRBD1,TRBV6-1,-,TRBJ1-4,CASSQGGTNEKLFF,TGTGCCAGTAGTCAGGGGGGCACTAATGAAAAACTGTTTTTT
-,TRBV11-2,once,TRBJ1-2,CASSLGRDDGYTF,TGTGCCAGCAGCTTAGGCAGGGATGATGGCTACACCTTC
-,TRBV5-1,-,TRBJ1-2,CASSSHGARGVVDGYTF,TGCGCCAGCAGCTCACACGGGGCCAGGGGAGTTGTTGATGGCTACACCTTC
-,TRBV4-1,-,TRBJ1-2,CASSQDAGYGYTF,TGCGCCAGCAGCCAAGACGCAGGGTATGGCTACACCTTC
-,TRBV2,-,TRBJ1-4,CASSINRPTNEKLFF,TGTGCCAGCAGTATAAACAGACCAACTAATGAAAAACTGTTTTTT
-,TRBV9,-,TRBJ2-3,CASSVGSPGTDTQYF,TGTGCCAGCAGCGTAGGGAGTCCGGGCACAGATACGCAGTATTTT
-,TRBV30,-,TRBJ1-1,CAWSAGGRYLNTEAFF,TGTGCCTGGAGTGCAGGCGGGCGATATTTGAACACTGAAGCTTTCTTT
-,TRBV12-5,-,TRBJ1-2,CASGFEPGDGYTF,TGTGCTAGTGGTTTCGAGCCCGGGGATGGCTACACCTTC
TRBD2,TRBV5-4,-,TRBJ2-7,CASSLGTSGVYEQYF,TGTGCCAGCAGCTTGGGGACTAGCGGGGTCTACGAGCAGTACTTC
-,TRBV5-5,-,TRBJ2-3,CASSSEGADTQYF,TGTGCCAGCAGCTCCGAGGGGGCAGATACGCAGTATTTT
TRBD1,TRBV2,-,TRBJ2-5,CASSAGTGLETQYF,TGTGCCAGCAGCGCCGGGACAGGGTTAGAGACCCAGTACTTC
TRBD2,TRBV5-1,-,TRBJ2-3,CASSSGLAAFTDTQYF,TGCGCCAGCAGCTCGGGACTAGCGGCCTTCACAGATACGCAGTATTTT
TRBD1,TRBV11-2,once,TRBJ1-1,CASSLEGGQGAFF,TGTGCCAGCAGCTTAGAAGGGGGACAGGGTGCTTTCTTT
-,TRBV2,-,TRBJ2-2,CASSEGQGSTGELFF,TGTGCCAGCAGTGAAGGGCAGGGGAGCACCGGGGAGCTGTTTTTT
TRBD1,TRBV5-1,-,TRBJ1-1,CASSLVAGGTEAFF,TGCGCCAGCAGCTTGGTTGCAGGGGGCACTGAAGCTTTCTTT
-,TRBV7-8,-,TRBJ2-5,CASRQRVRQRMGLETQYF,TGTGCCAGCAGACAGCGGGTCCGACAGAGGATGGGGTTGGAGACCCAGTACTTC
-,TRBV5-1,-,TRBJ1-5,CASSLGSGDQPQHF,TGCGCCAGCAGCTTGGGGTCCGGGGATCAGCCCCAGCATTTT
-,TRBV27,-,TRBJ1-2,CASSPGRIYGYTF,TGTGCCAGCAGCCCGGGTCGGATCTATGGCTACACCTTC
-,TRBV7-9,-,TRBJ1-3,CASSFPGLSSGNTIYF,TGTGCCAGCAGCTTTCCGGGACTCAGCTCTGGAAACACCATATATTTT
-,TRBV5-1,-,TRBJ2-1,CASSLREAETYNEQFF,TGCGCCAGCAGCTTGCGTGAGGCGGAAACCTACAATGAGCAGTTCTTC
-,TRBV12-5,once,TRBJ2-1,CASGGTRGAYNEQFF,TGTGCTAGTGGAGGTACACGGGGAGCCTACAATGAGCAGTTCTTC
TRBD2,TRBV28,-,TRBJ2-7,CASHPPGTTPSYEQYF,TGTGCCAGCCATCCCCCCGGGACTACGCCCAGCTACGAGCAGTACTTC
-,TRBV20-1,-,TRBJ1-1,CSARGGMAGFF,TGCAGTGCTAGAGGGGGTATGGCGGGGTTCTTT
TRBD1,TRBV7-6,-,TRBJ2-3,CASSLNRGTDTQYF,TGTGCCAGCAGCTTAAACAGGGGTACAGATACGCAGTATTTT
-,TRBV7-9,-,TRBJ1-2,CASSLDSFHYGYTF,TGTGCCAGCAGCTTAGACAGTTTTCACTATGGCTACACCTTC
-,TRBV2,-,TRBJ1-1,CAISRRPGNTEAFF,TGTGCCATCTCAAGACGCCCGGGAAACACTGAAGCTTTCTTT
-,TRBV6-1,-,TRBJ2-5,CASSEPGRETQYF,TGTGCCAGCAGTGAGCCGGGAAGGGAGACCCAGTACTTC
TRBD1,TRBV10-3,-,TRBJ2-3,CAISESKRDRDTDTQYF,TGTGCCATCAGTGAGTCCAAAAGGGACAGGGACACAGATACGCAGTATTTT
-,TRBV11-3,once,TRBJ2-2,CASSSSFGGELFF,TGTGCCAGCAGCTCCTCTTTCGGCGGGGAGCTGTTTTTT
TRBD2,TRBV30,-,TRBJ2-7,CAWRRGRLGGRDEQYF,TGTGCCTGGAGGAGGGGGCGCCTAGGCGGGAGGGACGAGCAGTACTTC
-,TRBV6-1,-,TRBJ1-2,CASNRGTYGYTF,TGTGCCAGCAACCGGGGGACCTATGGCTACACCTTC
-,TRBV6-5,few,TRBJ2-3,CASRATDTQYF,TGTGCCAGCAGGGCCACAGATACGCAGTATTTT
-,TRBV7-3,-,TRBJ1-1,CASSPPGQPNTEAFF,TGTGCCAGCAGCCCCCCCGGACAGCCGAACACTGAAGCTTTCTTT